This TCR beta chain was identified in a study of cytomegalovirus exposure and HLA in healthy donors. Notes on this clone: Its antigen is currently unknown.

Trimming stripped 4 bases from V and 4 bases from J, with 11 bases between. In germline, CDR1 is ENHRY, CDR2 SYGVKD. The CDR3 is made up of 15 amino acids. The PCR contained 60 Vbeta and 13 Jbeta primers. The protocol was immunoSEQ multiplex PCR, while the TCRdb copy is restricted to in-frame clones and leaves out a portion. The sample yields fewer than 110,000 clones, about 80% seen once. Study-wide findings and caveats: TCR beta chain V- and J-gene trimming was linked, in a later analysis, to a missense variant in DCLRE1C. Accurate predictions that matched the HLA-A and HLA-B alleles of most subjects were reportedly made from TCR beta sequences.

Sequencing was carried out using PBMCs. This clonotype originated in a man in his forties in good health and CMV-seronegative. The genes are TRBV10-3 and TRBJ1-6, with D perhaps matching TRBD1 (6 bases). The DNA of the CDR3 is TGTGCCATCAGTGTGGGGGCTCCGTATAATTCACCCCTCCACTTT. Its translation is CAISVGAPYNSPLHF.